This TCR beta chain was profiled in a study of blood T cell repertoires in COVID-19. Turning to the study itself: Acute and convalescent COVID-19 specimens originated in the United States, Italy and Spain. PBMCs, B-cell-depleted T cells, or T cells were the source of the cDNA or gDNA that made up the material.

Original processing methods: The authors estimated nucleated cell counts from reference gene primer amplification. Repertoires were generated with immunoSEQ multiplex PCR, while TCRdb's copy carries only in-frame clones and drops some. V and J calls and clone size are given by that table; D and trimming were obtained from the DNA. The sample has under 200,000 clones; 85% to 90% are singletons. CDR1 is SGHNT, CDR2 YENEEA, per germline. The V gene end was trimmed by 4 bases and the J gene end by 9 bases; junction bases not matched to a gene: 11. The CDR3 runs 17 residues. The sample was peripheral blood. V is TRBV11-3 and J is TRBJ2-1; the match to TRBD2 covers 14 bases. This TCR derives from a man in his late teens or twenties with active or convalescent COVID-19. The CDR3 DNA follows: TGTGCCAGCAGCTCAGATAGACTAGCGGGAGGGTTTGGTGAGCAGTTCTTC. This encodes CASSSDRLAGGFGEQFF.